These 3 T cell receptor beta chains share one sample of origin, sequenced in a study of T cells after yellow fever vaccination. From the 5' RACE reads, TCRdb called clonotypes with MiXCR, one entry per CDR3 protein. The table lists some 110,000 distinct CDR3 sequences, 7.2% of them singletons. The sample here was CD4+ T cells sorted from PBMCs, taken about 49 days after the first yellow fever vaccination. These receptors were collected from a man in his late teens or twenties who received the YFV17D yellow fever vaccine.

A few counts support this clonotype. V usage is TRBV7-6 and J usage is TRBJ2-1; tentatively, D is TRBD2 (6 bases). CDR1 and CDR2 from the germline V gene are SGHVS and FNYEAQ. The V and J ends lost 5 bases and 1 base respectively, with 15 bases between them. The CDR3 totals 16 residues. CDR3 amino acids: CASSPQGTVSYNEQFF. The CDR3 nucleotides read TGTGCCAGCAGCCCCCAAGGGACTGTTTCCTACAATGAGCAGTTCTTC.

This clonotype has a count of ten or more. The chain joins TRBV5-6 to TRBJ2-7, with D possibly being TRBD2 (5 bases). The CDR3 is made up of 14 amino acids. Germline V gene sequence: CDR1 SGHDT, CDR2 YYEEEE. Trimming removed 2 bases at V and 5 bases at J, with 14 bases between. Here the CDR3 reads CASSFRSGGHEQYV. CDR3 DNA sequence: TGTGCCAGCAGCTTTAGGTCAGGAGGCCACGAGCAGTACGTC.

This clonotype was observed many times. This chain connects TRBV7-2 to TRBJ1-6; a possible D gene is TRBD1 (6 bases). The CDR3 is 16 residues long. The germline CDR1 and CDR2 sequences are SGHTA and FQGNSA. V was trimmed by 4 bases and J by 4 bases, leaving 14 bases between them. CDR3 protein: CASSSPGQIYNSPLHF. The CDR3 coding sequence is TGTGCCAGCAGCTCCCCGGGACAAATTTATAATTCACCCCTCCACTTT.